The clone carrying this T cell receptor (beta chain) was seen a few times. No antigen is known for it. These data are taken from a study of blood T cells in healthy people across ages. Alongside a J-beta primer mix, a sample-barcoded 5' primer served in a second PCR lasting roughly 7 to 11 cycles. TCRdb redid the calling of the 5' RACE reads with MiXCR, one entry per CDR3 protein. The sample contains 600,000 to 1,000,000 distinct CDR3 sequences, about 25% of which appear only once. V was shortened by 6 bases and J by 3 bases, with 22 bases between the two germline ends. The length of the CDR3 is 16 residues. Looked up from germline, CDR1 is DFQATT and CDR2 is SNEGSKA (reference sequence). Points from the study as a whole: When set beside aged donors, long-lived donors presented more naive CD4+ cells and higher diversity.

This same sample was also part of a study on T cells of mothers and their children.

This receptor was identified in a boy between 10 and 17 years old in good health. The sequencing input was blood. This chain links TRBV20-1 with TRBJ2-3; perhaps TRBD2 as D (7 bases). CDR3: CSAQRDTRSGTDTQYF. DNA of the CDR3: TGCAGTGCCCAGCGGGACACTCGATCGGGGACAGATACGCAGTATTTT.